A single T cell receptor (beta chain) is shown here with its context. Its antigen is not yet known. No base quality information exists; no much larger clone differs at one position. Receptors were amplified or captured by 5' RACE. Sequenced using an Illumina HiSeq 2500. The second PCR ran for roughly 7 to 11 cycles and used a J-beta primer mix along with a sample-barcoded 5' primer. A unique molecular identifier was introduced onto each TCR beta cDNA molecule by a template-switch 5' adaptor carrying 12 random nucleotides. Each sample yielded at least 3 million CDR3-containing paired-end reads. First-strand cDNA was synthesized from all RNA with the Mint cDNA synthesis kit, primed by a TRBC-specific oligonucleotide. Following uracil-DNA glycosylase treatment, all cDNA underwent a first 18-cycle PCR with the universal primers M1SS and BC2_uni_R. The study's processing was this. Each sample was normalized by randomly selecting 1 million high-quality reads, each carrying a distinct molecular identifier. Reads sharing molecular identifiers were discarded rather than binned into consensus sequences. CDR3 identification, clonotype clustering and error correction used MiTCR with a Q25 quality threshold and the strictest error-elimination algorithm. A nonparametric unseen species model with Euler transformation was used to estimate lower-bound total TCR beta diversity. The public reads were run again by TCRdb, first through fastp at Q25 and then through MiXCR, and only productive beta chains were kept. A single entry per CDR3 protein holds the most common genes and DNA from its merged rows. TCRdb, not the authors, supplied the V and J calls. The sample has about 1,800,000 distinct CDR3 sequences on record, approximately 28% of them singletons. The top ten clonotypes cover over 7% of the sample.

This sample is drawn from a study of blood T cells in healthy people across ages (dated by TCRdb to between 2014 and 2017). For context, the study as a whole: In model experiments, template switching captured roughly one uniquely barcoded TCR beta cDNA molecule for every two T cells. Donors were grouped into four age groups: young (average 16 years), middle-aged (under 40), aged (approximately 67) and long-lived (over 80). Two additional independent replicas of 1 million unique cDNA reads from the same blood draw were analyzed for two donors (one aged 18 to 30 and one aged 80 or older). To track age-related changes in TCR beta repertoire diversity, the study relied on deep sequencing normalized with unique cDNA molecular identifiers. To avoid experimental bias, donors of different ages were distributed randomly across sequencing lanes.

What the study reported, not specific to this receptor: Compared with the aged group, the long-lived group had more naive CD4+ T cells, fewer expanded clones and increased TCR diversity, a pattern suggesting age selection. Since profiling was done on bulk unsorted PBMCs, naive and antigen-experienced compartments could not be conclusively compared. Total diversity estimates from one million sequenced T cells were considered lower bounds and underestimates. Because donor CMV infection status was unknown, age-related changes in expanded clonotypes were potentially confounded. Observed TCR beta diversity per million T cells fell roughly linearly with age, and a significant reduction was already apparent by age about 38. There was a strong correlation between observed TCR beta diversity and the percentage of naive T cells measured by flow cytometry.

Trimming accounts for 5 bases at V and 5 bases at J, while the number of junction bases matched to no gene is 15. Measured from the cysteine to the phenylalanine, the CDR3 is 17 residues long. Only the CDR3 DNA stays, 51 bases, in frame from base 1. Per the germline V gene (reference sequence), LNHNV is the CDR1 and YYDKDF is the CDR2. The donors were 40 or so Caucasian individuals from Russia, aged roughly 6 to 90 years, who were systemically healthy. Each donor gave approximately 9.3 milliliters of peripheral blood, collected into EDTA-treated Vacutainer tubes. Ficoll-Paque density-gradient centrifugation was used to isolate PBMCs, with at least 6 million obtained per sample. Trizol reagent was used to extract total RNA from PBMCs, with at least 6 micrograms per sample. The percentages of naive CD45RAhigh/CD27high T cells were determined by flow cytometry on a PBMC aliquot from every donor.

The chain is made from TRBV15 and TRBJ2-1, with 7 bases matching TRBD1. This receptor was taken from a woman aged 25 to 45 in good health. The sample comprised blood. The DNA reads TGTGCCACCAGCTTACCCGGCGCAGGGGGTTCCCACAATGAGCAGTTCTTC. Its translation is CATSLPGAGGSHNEQFF.